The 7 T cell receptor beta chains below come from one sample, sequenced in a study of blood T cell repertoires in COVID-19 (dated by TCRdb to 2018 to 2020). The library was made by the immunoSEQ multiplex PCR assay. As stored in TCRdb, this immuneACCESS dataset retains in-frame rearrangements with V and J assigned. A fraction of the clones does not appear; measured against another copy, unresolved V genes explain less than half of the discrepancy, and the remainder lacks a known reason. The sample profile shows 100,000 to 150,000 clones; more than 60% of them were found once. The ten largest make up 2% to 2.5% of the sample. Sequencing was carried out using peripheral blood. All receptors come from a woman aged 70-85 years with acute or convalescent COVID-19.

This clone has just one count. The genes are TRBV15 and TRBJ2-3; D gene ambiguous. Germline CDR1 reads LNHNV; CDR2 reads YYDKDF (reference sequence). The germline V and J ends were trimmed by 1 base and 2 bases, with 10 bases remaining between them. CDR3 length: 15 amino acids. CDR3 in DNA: TGTGCCACCAGCAGAGGGTTGGCCGCCACAGATACGCAGTATTTT. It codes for CATSRGLAATDTQYF.

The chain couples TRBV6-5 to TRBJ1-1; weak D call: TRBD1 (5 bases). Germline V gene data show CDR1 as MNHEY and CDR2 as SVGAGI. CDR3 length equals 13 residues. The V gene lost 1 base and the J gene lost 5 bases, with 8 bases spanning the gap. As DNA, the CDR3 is TGTGCCAGCAGTTACTACCGGGGGACTGAAGCTTTCTTT. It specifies CASSYYRGTEAFF.

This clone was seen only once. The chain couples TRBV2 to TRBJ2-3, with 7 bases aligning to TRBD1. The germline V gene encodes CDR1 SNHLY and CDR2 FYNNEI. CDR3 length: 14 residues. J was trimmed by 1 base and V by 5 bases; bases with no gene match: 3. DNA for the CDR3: TGTGCCAGCAGTCCCGGACAGGGCACAGATACGCAGTATTTT. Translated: CASSPGQGTDTQYF.

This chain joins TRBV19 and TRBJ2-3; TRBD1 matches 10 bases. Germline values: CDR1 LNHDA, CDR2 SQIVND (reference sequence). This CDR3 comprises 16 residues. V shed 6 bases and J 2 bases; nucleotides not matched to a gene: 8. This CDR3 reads CASRARDRGNTDTQYF. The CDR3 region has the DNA TGTGCCAGTAGGGCGAGGGACAGGGGCAACACAGATACGCAGTATTTT.

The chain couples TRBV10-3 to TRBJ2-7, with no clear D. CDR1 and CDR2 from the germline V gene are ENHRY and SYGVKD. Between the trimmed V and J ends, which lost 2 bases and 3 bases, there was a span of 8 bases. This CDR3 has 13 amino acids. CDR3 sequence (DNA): TGTGCCATCAGTGAGCTACCCAACTACGAGCAGTACTTC. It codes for CAISELPNYEQYF.

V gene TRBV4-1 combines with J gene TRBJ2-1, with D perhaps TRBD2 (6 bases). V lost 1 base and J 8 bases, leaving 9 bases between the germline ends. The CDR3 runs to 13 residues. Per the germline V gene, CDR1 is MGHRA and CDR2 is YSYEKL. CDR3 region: CASSQAGGYEQFF. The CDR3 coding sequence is TGCGCCAGCAGCCAAGCTGGAGGGTATGAGCAGTTCTTC.

In DNA, the CDR3 is TGTGCCAGCACCTACACCCGGACTAGCGGATACAATGAGCAGTTCTTC. This translates into CASTYTRTSGYNEQFF. The genes are TRBV2 and TRBJ2-1, with TRBD2 matching over 10 bases. The CDR3 has 16 amino acids. Germline V gives CDR1 SNHLY, CDR2 FYNNEI. Trimming removed 7 bases from V and 4 bases from J; junction bases left unmatched: 10.